A selection of T cell receptor beta chains follows, all from one sample in a study of blood T cell repertoires in COVID-19. Only in-frame clones appear in the TCRdb table, and some are missing; sequencing was by immunoSEQ multiplex PCR. The table includes approximately 160,000 clones, about 80% detected once. The sequencing input was peripheral blood. The receptors originated from a man aged 60 to 75 with acute or convalescent COVID-19. Both conserved end residues are part of each CDR3. The D gene is left open where the match is weak. Part of the rows lack a size; the others show once, few, many or a class for expanded clones.

cdr3_aa cdr3_nt d_call clone_size j_call v_call
CASSRNTGTLSYEQYF TGTGCCAGCAGCCGAAATACCGGGACATTATCCTACGAGCAGTACTTC - - TRBJ2-7 TRBV7-6
CASSLILTSGFYNEQFF TGCGCCAGCAGCCTAATTCTTACTAGCGGCTTTTACAATGAGCAGTTCTTC TRBD2 - TRBJ2-1 TRBV4-3
CASSRGLYTEAFF TGTGCCAGCAGCCGAGGACTATACACTGAAGCTTTCTTT - - TRBJ1-1 TRBV3-1/TRBV3-2
CASSLALTEAFF TGTGCCAGCAGCTTGGCCCTCACTGAAGCTTTCTTT - - TRBJ1-1 TRBV5-5
CASSQDIGWRGTEAFF TGTGCCAGCAGCCAAGATATAGGGTGGCGGGGCACTGAAGCTTTCTTT - - TRBJ1-1 TRBV14
CASSQGYDRFTEAFF TGCGCCAGCAGCCAAGGATACGACAGATTCACTGAAGCTTTCTTT - - TRBJ1-1 TRBV4-3
CASSPGQHSGNTIYF TGTGCCAGCAGTCCAGGACAGCACTCTGGAAACACCATATATTTT - - TRBJ1-3 TRBV27
CASSYSGLFYGYTF TGTGCCAGCAGTTACTCGGGACTTTTCTATGGCTACACCTTC - - TRBJ1-2 TRBV6-2/TRBV6-3
CASSEVTGNNSPLHF TGTGCCAGCAGTGAAGTCACGGGGAATAATTCACCCCTCCACTTT - - TRBJ1-6 TRBV6-1
CATSDGTGGTEAFF TGTGCCACCAGTGATGGGACAGGGGGCACTGAAGCTTTCTTT TRBD1 - TRBJ1-1 TRBV24-1
CASRRTGNTGELFF TGTGCCAGCAGAAGGACAGGAAACACCGGGGAGCTGTTTTTT TRBD1 - TRBJ2-2 TRBV27
CASSHIGEPQHF TGTGCCAGCAGCCACATAGGGGAGCCCCAGCATTTT - - TRBJ1-5 TRBV3-1/TRBV3-2
CASSSRQGPTGEQFF TGTGCCAGCAGCTCCCGACAGGGACCGACCGGTGAGCAGTTCTTC TRBD1 - TRBJ2-1 TRBV11-3
CASRAQDTDTQYF TGTGCCAGTCGGGCACAGGACACAGATACGCAGTATTTT - - TRBJ2-3 TRBV19
CARSSGTGVVSGAQPQHF TGTGCCAGAAGCTCCGGGACAGGGGTTGTTAGTGGCGCTCAGCCCCAGCATTTT TRBD1 - TRBJ1-5 TRBV5-3
CASSISGGVADTQYF TGTGCCAGTAGTATTTCAGGGGGCGTCGCAGATACGCAGTATTTT TRBD1 - TRBJ2-3 TRBV19
CASSSEGAAGPQHF TGTGCCAGCAGTTCTGAGGGGGCAGCGGGGCCCCAGCATTTT TRBD1 - TRBJ1-5 TRBV5-6
CASSGLAGGVNEQFF TGCGCCAGCAGTGGACTAGCGGGGGGGGTCAATGAGCAGTTCTTC TRBD2 - TRBJ2-1 TRBV10-2
CASSIRGTGLGEQYF TGTGCCAGCAGTATAAGGGGGACAGGGCTTGGCGAGCAGTACTTC TRBD1 - TRBJ2-7 TRBV7-9
CASRPTTSYEQYF TGTGCCAGCAGGCCGACAACTTCCTACGAGCAGTACTTC - - TRBJ2-7 TRBV12-3/TRBV12-4
CATSIRLTGGNTGELFF TGTGCCACCAGCATTCGGTTAACAGGGGGCAACACCGGGGAGCTGTTTTTT TRBD1 - TRBJ2-2 TRBV15
CSASNRGSNTGELFF TGCAGTGCTAGTAACAGGGGGTCGAACACCGGGGAGCTGTTTTTT TRBD1 - TRBJ2-2 TRBV20-1
CASSSGGGSYNEQFF TGTGCCAGCTCTTCCGGGGGGGGCTCCTACAATGAGCAGTTCTTC TRBD2 few TRBJ2-1 TRBV6-6
CASSLARASLNTGELFF TGTGCCAGCAGCTTAGCGCGGGCTAGCCTGAACACCGGGGAGCTGTTTTTT - - TRBJ2-2 TRBV7-2
CASSFKGAQLNYGYTF TGTGCCAGCAGCTTCAAGGGGGCCCAACTTAACTATGGCTACACCTTC TRBD1 - TRBJ1-2 TRBV5-4
CASSQVQASGNTIYF TGTGCCAGCAGCCAAGTACAGGCTTCTGGAAACACCATATATTTT - - TRBJ1-3 TRBV3-1/TRBV3-2
CASIDSRYGYTF TGTGCCAGCATAGACAGCCGCTATGGCTACACCTTC - - TRBJ1-2 TRBV7-9
CASSQSFRGEGNEQFF TGCGCCAGCAGTCAATCCTTCCGCGGGGAGGGGAATGAGCAGTTCTTC TRBD2 many TRBJ2-1 TRBV23-1
CASSLEGGGELFF TGTGCCAGCAGCCTCGAGGGTGGCGGGGAGCTGTTTTTT - - TRBJ2-2 TRBV7-6
CASRTDRGRGYEQYF TGTGCCAGCAGAACTGACAGGGGGCGAGGGTACGAGCAGTACTTC TRBD1 - TRBJ2-7 TRBV6-5
CASTRGLNEKLFF TGTGCCAGTACGAGGGGGCTGAATGAAAAACTGTTTTTT TRBD1 - TRBJ1-4 TRBV19
CASSERTIPLNEQFF TGTGCCAGCAGTGAAAGGACAATCCCTCTAAATGAGCAGTTCTTC - few TRBJ2-1 TRBV6-1
CASSLDAGGGEKLFF TGTGCCAGCAGCTTAGATGCGGGCGGAGGGGAAAAACTGTTTTTT - few TRBJ1-4 TRBV7-9
CSVVSGEQYF TGCAGCGTTGTTTCAGGCGAGCAGTACTTC - - TRBJ2-7 TRBV29-1
CASRRGGGRNSGANVLTF TGCGCCAGCAGGCGAGGGGGAGGGAGAAACTCTGGGGCCAACGTCCTGACTTTC - - TRBJ2-6 TRBV5-1
CASSFLAGAYEQYF TGTGCCAGCAGCTTCCTAGCGGGGGCCTACGAGCAGTACTTC TRBD2 - TRBJ2-7 TRBV7-2